This T cell receptor (beta chain) was identified during a study of T cell changes during pregnancy in multiple sclerosis. Germline CDR1 KGHSH, CDR2 LQKENI. V gave up 1 base and J gave up 3 bases, with 6 bases separating them. The CDR3 totals 13 residues. This table comes from immunoSEQ multiplex PCR, and its TCRdb copy is limited to in-frame clones, with some not included. Here the sample spans 70,000 to 95,000 clones, just under 95% being singletons. This chain uses TRBV18 with TRBJ2-5; tentative D call: TRBD1 (5 bases). The source was peripheral blood, collected in the first trimester of pregnancy. This TCR came from a female donor with multiple sclerosis, enrolled in a pregnancy study. The CDR3: CASSPQGKETQYF. DNA of the CDR3: TGTGCCAGCTCACCACAGGGGAAAGAGACCCAGTACTTC.